A selection of T cell receptor beta chains follows, all from one sample in a study of cytomegalovirus exposure and HLA in healthy donors. TCRdb keeps only in-frame clones here, not all; method: immunoSEQ multiplex PCR. The table has about 89,000 clones, roughly three quarters seen once. Sequenced material: PBMCs. These TCRs come from a man in his thirties or forties in good health and CMV-seronegative. The CDR3 runs from the conserved cysteine through the conserved F or W. D genes are given only for firm matches. Size tells how often a clone was seen (once, few, many) or the class of an expanded clone, and some rows leave it out.

V gene	clone size	J gene	CDR3 length	D gene	CDR3 DNA	CDR3 protein
TRBV30	-	TRBJ1-5	13	-	TGTGCCTGGAGTAGGAGTATCAATCAGCCCCAGCATTTT	CAWSRSINQPQHF
TRBV2	few	TRBJ1-1	11	-	TGTGCCAGCAGGCAGGGGACTGAAGCTTTCTTT	CASRQGTEAFF
TRBV5-6	-	TRBJ2-7	13	TRBD1	TGTGCCAGCAGCCCTACAGGGGCCTACGAGCAGTACTTC	CASSPTGAYEQYF
TRBV7-9	-	TRBJ1-1	15	TRBD1	TGTGCCAGCAGCTGGGGACAGGGACAGAACACTGAAGCTTTCTTT	CASSWGQGQNTEAFF
TRBV29-1	-	TRBJ2-1	15	TRBD2	TGCAGCGTTTGTCCCGGGACTAGCGTTAACAATGAGCAGTTCTTC	CSVCPGTSVNNEQFF
TRBV28	-	TRBJ1-4	12	-	TGTGCCAGTGACAGGAAGGATGAAAAACTGTTTTTT	CASDRKDEKLFF
TRBV7-3	-	TRBJ2-4	14	TRBD1	TGTGCCAGCAGCTCAACAGGGGGTGCGAACATTCAGTACTTC	CASSSTGGANIQYF
TRBV7-8	-	TRBJ2-5	16	-	TGTGCCAGCAGCCTAACATGGACTGACCGACAAGAGACCCAGTACTTC	CASSLTWTDRQETQYF
TRBV19	-	TRBJ2-3	13	-	TGTGCCAGTAGTTTCAGTTTACCAGATACGCAGTATTTT	CASSFSLPDTQYF
TRBV7-2	-	TRBJ2-7	15	-	TGTGCCAGCAGCTTACGGGTCGACAGGACCTACGAGCAGTACTTC	CASSLRVDRTYEQYF
TRBV7-3	once	TRBJ2-7	15	-	TGTGCCAGCAGCTTAGCCGGGTCCGAATCCTACGAGCAGTACTTC	CASSLAGSESYEQYF
TRBV6-1	once	TRBJ1-6	14	TRBD1	TGTGCCAGCACCCGACAGGGGTTAGATTCACCCCTCCACTTT	CASTRQGLDSPLHF
TRBV2	-	TRBJ2-5	11	-	TGTGCCAGCAGCGGTCAAGAGACCCAGTACTTC	CASSGQETQYF
TRBV5-1	-	TRBJ2-5	11	-	TGCGCCAGCGCAGTCCAAGAGACCCAGTACTTC	CASAVQETQYF
TRBV11-2	few	TRBJ2-3	18	TRBD1	TGTGCCAGCAGCTTGGGCCGCTCAGGGGGCGTTTGGCCAGATACGCAGTATTTT	CASSLGRSGGVWPDTQYF
TRBV11-3	-	TRBJ1-5	13	-	TGTGCCAGCAGCCTGGGCAGCAATCAGCCCCAGCATTTT	CASSLGSNQPQHF
TRBV7-2	few	TRBJ1-5	18	TRBD1	TGTGCCAGCAGCTTATTCTCGAAAGGACAGGGGGACAATCAGCCCCAGCATTTT	CASSLFSKGQGDNQPQHF
TRBV19	once	TRBJ2-7	14	-	TGTGCCAGTAGTATACCCGGCGGGACCTACGAGCAGTACTTC	CASSIPGGTYEQYF
TRBV5-1	-	TRBJ1-4	17	TRBD1	TGCGCCAGCAGCTCAGGGACAGGGCTGGCAACTAATGAAAAACTGTTTTTT	CASSSGTGLATNEKLFF
TRBV5-1	-	TRBJ1-1	13	-	TGCGCCAGCAGCATTCCTGACGGGGTTGAAGCTTTCTTT	CASSIPDGVEAFF